The 11 T cell receptor beta chains presented below share a single source sample, sequenced in a study of blood T cell repertoires in COVID-19. Clones were sequenced by immunoSEQ multiplex PCR, and TCRdb holds only the in-frame ones, with some missing. The data show hundreds of thousands of clones, approximately 86% seen once. Sequences were obtained from peripheral blood. The receptors here all came from a woman aged 55-70 years with COVID-19, enrolled during active disease.

The CDR3 DNA is TGCGCCAGCAGCCAACCCCGGTTAGCTAGCGGGAGCTCTGGGGCCAACGTCCTGACTTTC. As protein: CASSQPRLASGSSGANVLTF. This sequence joins TRBV4-1 and TRBJ2-6, with 10 positions matching TRBD2. The CDR3 runs to 20 residues. Germline trimming cut 2 bases from V and 0 bases from J; bases unmatched to any gene: 10. Looked up from germline, CDR1 is MGHRA and CDR2 is YSYEKL.

In this sample, this clone turned up once. The chain joins TRBV5-1 to TRBJ1-2; maybe TRBD1 (6 bases). The V end lost 0 bases, the J end lost 13 bases, and 10 bases lay between the germline ends. Germline CDR1 and CDR2: SGHRS and YFSETQ. The CDR3 sequence is 11 residues long. The CDR3 region has the DNA TGCGCCAGCAGCTTGGACAGGGAGATCACCTTC. Translating it yields CASSLDREITF.

The chain carries TRBV27 and TRBJ1-2; D is unresolved. The germline V gene encodes CDR1 MNHEY and CDR2 SMNVEV (reference sequence). V lost 3 bases and J 8 bases, leaving 16 bases between the germline ends. This CDR3 is built from 14 residues. The CDR3 region has the DNA TGTGCCAGCAGTTTCAACGATTGGAGGAGAGGCTACACCTTC. Protein: CASSFNDWRRGYTF.

This chain links TRBV11-2 with TRBJ2-3; TRBD1 agrees at 11 bases. Germline CDR1 SGHAT, CDR2 FQNNGV. The CDR3 runs to 14 residues. Trimming at V came to 5 bases and at J to 6 bases, leaving 4 bases not matched to a gene. CDR3 loop: CASSTGTGGDTQYF. The DNA of the CDR3 is TGTGCCAGCAGCACCGGGACAGGGGGGGATACGCAGTATTTT. The variable domain in full, with the rest retrieved from reference TRBV11-2 and TRBJ2-3, is EAGVAQSPRYKIIEKRQSVAFWCNPISGHATLYWYQQILGQGPKLLIQFQNNGVVDDSQLPKDRFSAERLKGVDSTLKIQPAKLEDSAVYLCASSTGTGGDTQYFGPGTRLTVL.

This clone was seen only a few times. The chain couples TRBV5-1 to TRBJ1-1; 8 bases are shared with TRBD1. V was clipped by 3 bases and J by 4 bases; unmatched bases: 5. Germline V gene data show CDR1 as SGHRS and CDR2 as YFSETQ. This CDR3 contains 14 residues. CDR3 amino acids: CASSWTGHGTEAFF. CDR3 DNA: TGCGCCAGCAGCTGGACAGGGCACGGCACTGAAGCTTTCTTT.

The V call is TRBV10-3, the J call TRBJ1-1; 7 bases line up with TRBD1. This CDR3 contains 13 residues. Unmatched junction bases numbered 5, after V lost 6 bases and J lost 4 bases. Germline-derived CDR1 and CDR2 are ENHRY and SYGVKD. The DNA for the CDR3 is TGTGCCATCAGGACAGGGTCGGCCACTGAAGCTTTCTTT. It codes for CAIRTGSATEAFF.

V usage is TRBV6-5 and J usage is TRBJ1-3, with D possibly matching TRBD1 (5 bases). The CDR3 sequence is 16 residues long. V was trimmed by 2 bases and J by 2 bases, leaving 13 bases between them. Germline V CDR1 and CDR2: MNHEY, SVGAGI. The CDR3 here is CASSYDAGWAGNTIYF. The CDR3 region has the DNA TGTGCCAGCAGTTACGACGCAGGGTGGGCTGGAAACACCATATATTTT.

The chain recombines TRBV6-5 with TRBJ1-2; D may be TRBD1 (6 bases). Germline lookup yields CDR1 MNHEY and CDR2 SVGAGI. This CDR3 contains 13 residues. Deletions cut 9 bases from V and 5 bases from J, with 16 bases between. The CDR3: CASQGTSAYGYTF. As DNA, the CDR3 is TGTGCCAGTCAGGGGACCTCAGCTTATGGCTACACCTTC.

V is TRBV6-5 and J is TRBJ1-4; D might be TRBD1 (6 bases). CDR3 length equals 16 residues. Germline CDR1 and CDR2: MNHEY and SVGAGI. V was cut by 4 bases and J by 3 bases, with 15 bases left in between. The CDR3 loop reads CASSSPLGAPNEKLFF. For the CDR3, the DNA is TGTGCCAGCAGTTCGCCCTTGGGGGCGCCTAATGAAAAACTGTTTTTT.

The chain links TRBV7-3 to TRBJ2-1; 8 positions match TRBD1. Losses at the gene ends were 5 bases for V and 4 bases for J; bases not matched to a gene: 10. The CDR3 length is 16 residues. Germline V gene lookup returns CDR1 SGHTA and CDR2 FQGTGA. The CDR3 coding sequence is TGTGCCAGCAGCCCCCTAACGGGACAGGCTTACAATGAGCAGTTCTTC. As protein: CASSPLTGQAYNEQFF.

The chain employs TRBV4-1 and TRBJ2-5; 12 nucleotides agree with TRBD1. The CDR3 has 18 amino acids. The trim removed 2 bases at V and 4 bases at J, leaving 11 bases unmatched. Germline V gives CDR1 MGHRA, CDR2 YSYEKL. The CDR3 DNA is TGCGCCAGCAGCCAAACCCCCGGGACAGGGGGCGAGGGAGAGACCCAGTACTTC. Its protein product is CASSQTPGTGGEGETQYF.